The rows below give T cell receptor beta chains drawn from one sample of a study of T cell repertoires in cytomegalovirus infection. Each CDR3 protein is one row after TCRdb ran MiXCR on the reads. Among tens of thousands of distinct CDR3 sequences listed, roughly half were seen once. Their antigens are not known. The sequences come from CD8+ T cells from cultured PBMCs, collected from culture after CMV antigen stimulation. The source of these receptors is a human donor in good health (CMV status not recorded). Some clones in this sample may be carry-over from other donors' samples. Each CDR3 is given with its conserved first and last residue. A D gene is named only where the DNA matches it firmly. The size of a clone is reported for some rows only, either as once, few or many, or as a class for expanded clones.

d_call | clone_size | j_call | v_call | cdr3_aa | cdr3_nt
TRBD2 | few | TRBJ2-3 | TRBV7-2 | CASSFPGLAPADTQYF | TGTGCCAGCAGCTTTCCGGGACTAGCCCCCGCCGATACGCAGTATTTT
TRBD2 | NA | TRBJ2-3 | TRBV7-6 | CASSLSSGGPDTQYF | TGTGCCAGCAGCTTATCGAGCGGGGGGCCCGATACGCAGTATTTT
NA | many | TRBJ1-1 | TRBV7-2 | CASSPRVGRLIEAFF | TGTGCCAGCAGCCCCCGGGTCGGCAGACTGATTGAAGCTTTCTTT
NA | few | TRBJ2-2 | TRBV6-2/TRBV6-3 | CASSYPLSPPANTGELFF | TGTGCCAGCAGTTACCCCCTAAGTCCCCCCGCGAACACCGGGGAGCTGTTTTTT
NA | NA | TRBJ2-1 | TRBV7-6 | CASSFQIWQGNNEQFF | TGTGCCAGCAGCTTTCAAATCTGGCAGGGAAACAATGAGCAGTTCTTC
TRBD1 | NA | TRBJ2-5 | TRBV30 | CAWDRGNQETQYF | TGTGCCTGGGACAGGGGGAACCAAGAGACCCAGTACTTC
TRBD2 | NA | TRBJ2-2 | TRBV20-1 | CSARNPGLAGITAITGELFF | TGCAGTGCCCGGAATCCGGGACTAGCGGGTATAACCGCGATCACCGGGGAGCTGTTTTTT
TRBD2 | NA | TRBJ2-2 | TRBV27 | CASSLGVEAGGEAGELFF | TGTGCCAGCAGTTTGGGCGTCGAAGCGGGAGGAGAAGCCGGGGAGTTGTTTTTT
NA | NA | TRBJ1-5 | TRBV20-1 | CSAREQGRFNQPQHF | TGCAGTGCTAGAGAACAAGGACGGTTCAATCAGCCCCAGCATTTT
NA | NA | TRBJ2-3 | TRBV12-3/TRBV12-4 | CASSSSMGGTQYF | TGTGCCAGCAGTTCCTCCATGGGAGGTACGCAGTATTTT
NA | NA | TRBJ2-2 | TRBV27 | CASMMWSLTGELFF | TGTGCCAGCATGATGTGGAGCCTCACCGGGGAGCTGTTTTTT
NA | NA | TRBJ2-5 | TRBV6-1 | CASSEVGRFRETQYF | TGTGCCAGCAGTGAGGTCGGCAGGTTCAGGGAGACCCAGTACTTC
TRBD2 | few | TRBJ2-7 | TRBV7-6 | CASSLAGGPPYEQYF | TGTGCCAGCAGCTTAGCGGGAGGGCCCCCTTACGAGCAGTACTTC
NA | NA | TRBJ1-3 | TRBV4-1 | CASSQAFRAVYSGNTIYF | TGCGCCAGCAGCCAAGCTTTCCGGGCCGTTTACTCTGGAAACACCATATATTTT
NA | NA | TRBJ1-2 | TRBV29-1 | CSVEHENDYGYTF | TGCAGCGTTGAACACGAGAACGACTATGGCTACACCTTC
NA | NA | TRBJ2-7 | TRBV15 | CATSRDRGAPYEQYF | TGTGCCACCAGCAGAGATAGGGGGGCCCCCTACGAGCAGTACTTC
NA | NA | TRBJ1-5 | TRBV7-2 | CASSDRDYSNQPQHF | TGTGCCAGCAGCGACCGGGACTATAGCAATCAGCCCCAGCATTTT
NA | NA | TRBJ2-7 | TRBV28 | CASSRDEQYF | TGTGCCAGCAGCCGGGACGAGCAGTACTTC
TRBD1 | NA | TRBJ1-5 | TRBV19 | CASSIPGQGASRNQPQHF | TGTGCCAGTAGTATACCGGGACAGGGGGCATCGCGCAATCAGCCCCAGCATTTT
NA | NA | TRBJ1-1 | TRBV7-9 | CASSLSGYEAFF | TGTGCCAGCAGCTTATCGGGGTATGAAGCTTTCTTT
NA | NA | TRBJ2-3 | TRBV6-5 | CASRPGVVSSTDTQYF | TGTGCCAGCAGACCGGGAGTTGTATCTAGCACAGATACGCAGTATTTT
NA | NA | TRBJ2-5 | TRBV27 | CASSLSRNVQETQYF | TGTGCCAGCAGTTTATCGCGGAATGTACAAGAGACCCAGTACTTC
TRBD2 | NA | TRBJ2-7 | TRBV7-3 | CASSLWTSGSVSYEQYF | TGTGCCAGCAGCTTATGGACTAGCGGGAGCGTCTCCTACGAGCAGTACTTC
NA | NA | TRBJ2-2 | TRBV27 | CASSFTTNTGELFF | TGTGCCAGCAGTTTTACTACGAACACCGGGGAGCTGTTTTTT
NA | NA | TRBJ2-7 | TRBV19 | CASSIRREWGREQYF | TGTGCCAGTAGTATTCGCCGGGAATGGGGTAGGGAGCAGTACTTC
NA | NA | TRBJ2-6 | TRBV7-6 | CASSLGSGGPLSGANVLTF | TGTGCCAGCAGCTTAGGATCTGGGGGCCCCTTGTCTGGGGCCAACGTCCTGACTTTC
TRBD1 | NA | TRBJ1-6 | TRBV7-9 | CASGRGVYSPLHF | TGTGCCAGCGGCAGGGGGGTATATTCACCCCTCCACTTT
TRBD1 | once | TRBJ2-1 | TRBV20-1 | CSAPPGQGRNEQFF | TGCAGTGCTCCTCCGGGACAGGGTAGGAATGAGCAGTTCTTC
NA | NA | TRBJ2-7 | TRBV6-2/TRBV6-3 | CASSYGAGKFSNEQYF | TGTGCCAGCAGTTATGGGGCGGGGAAGTTCTCCAACGAGCAGTACTTC
NA | NA | TRBJ2-2 | TRBV20-1 | CSAKFGELFF | TGCAGTGCCAAATTCGGGGAGCTGTTTTTT
TRBD1 | NA | TRBJ1-1 | TRBV7-3 | CASSFGTGVEAFF | TGTGCCAGCAGCTTCGGGACAGGGGTCGAAGCTTTCTTT
TRBD2 | NA | TRBJ2-3 | TRBV28 | CASSLAGPSTDTQYF | TGTGCCAGCAGCCTAGCGGGCCCTAGCACAGATACGCAGTATTTT
NA | NA | TRBJ1-1 | TRBV7-6 | CASSSEGGTEAFF | TGTGCCAGCAGCTCCGAAGGGGGAACTGAAGCTTTCTTT
NA | once | TRBJ1-5 | TRBV12-3/TRBV12-4 | CASGRYSNQPQHF | TGTGCCAGCGGGCGGTATAGCAATCAGCCCCAGCATTTT
TRBD1 | NA | TRBJ1-3 | TRBV27 | CASGRRQGISGNTIYF | TGTGCCAGCGGTAGGCGACAGGGGATCTCTGGAAACACCATATATTTT
TRBD1 | NA | TRBJ1-6 | TRBV7-9 | CASSFKGAGNSPLHF | TGTGCCAGCAGCTTTAAGGGGGCTGGCAATTCACCCCTCCACTTT
NA | NA | TRBJ2-1 | TRBV4-1 | CASSQEAVERDNEQFF | TGCGCCAGCAGCCAAGAAGCCGTGGAGCGGGACAATGAGCAGTTCTTC
TRBD2 | NA | TRBJ2-5 | TRBV10-3 | CAISEPGGGTQPPETQYF | TGTGCCATCAGTGAGCCCGGGGGGGGGACCCAACCCCCAGAGACCCAGTACTTC
NA | many | TRBJ2-1 | TRBV12-5 | CASGLVSVIGAVPYNEQFF | TGTGCTAGTGGTTTGGTATCGGTAATAGGGGCCGTCCCCTACAATGAGCAGTTCTTC
NA | NA | TRBJ2-7 | TRBV6-6 | CAGGDKLSHEQYF | TGTGCCGGAGGGGACAAGCTGAGCCACGAGCAGTACTTC
NA | NA | TRBJ2-7 | TRBV7-3 | CASSSRGNEQYF | TGTGCCAGCAGCTCGCGGGGTAATGAGCAGTACTTC
TRBD2 | NA | TRBJ2-5 | TRBV4-1 | CASSQGGTSGQETQYF | TGCGCCAGCAGCCAAGGGGGTACTAGCGGACAAGAGACCCAGTACTTC
NA | NA | TRBJ1-2 | TRBV7-4 | CASSLRRQNYGYTF | TGTGCCAGCAGCTTAAGGAGACAAAACTATGGCTACACCTTC
TRBD1 | few | TRBJ1-4 | TRBV4-1 | CASSQNPGTGHSANEKLFF | TGCGCCAGCAGCCAAAACCCGGGGACAGGGCATAGCGCTAATGAAAAACTGTTTTTT
NA | NA | TRBJ1-1 | TRBV7-4 | CASSLDGYLAEAFF | TGTGCCAGCAGCTTAGATGGGTATTTGGCTGAAGCTTTCTTT
NA | NA | TRBJ2-3 | TRBV7-3 | CASSPPGGDTQYF | TGTGCCAGCAGCCCCCCCGGGGGAGATACGCAGTATTTT
NA | NA | TRBJ2-2 | TRBV7-3 | CASSLTLGPTGELFF | TGTGCCAGCAGCTTAACCCTCGGTCCCACCGGGGAGCTGTTTTTT
TRBD1 | few | TRBJ2-1 | TRBV7-9 | CASSLVQGDDEQFF | TGTGCCAGCAGCTTAGTACAGGGGGACGATGAGCAGTTCTTC
NA | few | TRBJ1-1 | TRBV7-8 | CASSSKALNTEAFF | TGTGCCAGCAGCTCAAAAGCGTTGAACACTGAAGCTTTCTTT
NA | NA | TRBJ2-3 | TRBV27 | CASSLSADTQYF | TGTGCCAGCAGTTTATCGGCAGATACGCAGTATTTT
NA | few | TRBJ2-7 | TRBV7-9 | CASSLAVGEQYF | TGTGCCAGCAGCTTAGCGGTGGGTGAGCAGTACTTC
TRBD2 | NA | TRBJ2-3 | TRBV27 | CASNPPGREADTQYF | TGTGCCAGCAACCCCCCGGGACGGGAGGCAGATACGCAGTATTTT
NA | NA | TRBJ2-7 | TRBV27 | CASSIGPHYEQYF | TGTGCCAGCAGTATCGGACCGCACTACGAGCAGTACTTC